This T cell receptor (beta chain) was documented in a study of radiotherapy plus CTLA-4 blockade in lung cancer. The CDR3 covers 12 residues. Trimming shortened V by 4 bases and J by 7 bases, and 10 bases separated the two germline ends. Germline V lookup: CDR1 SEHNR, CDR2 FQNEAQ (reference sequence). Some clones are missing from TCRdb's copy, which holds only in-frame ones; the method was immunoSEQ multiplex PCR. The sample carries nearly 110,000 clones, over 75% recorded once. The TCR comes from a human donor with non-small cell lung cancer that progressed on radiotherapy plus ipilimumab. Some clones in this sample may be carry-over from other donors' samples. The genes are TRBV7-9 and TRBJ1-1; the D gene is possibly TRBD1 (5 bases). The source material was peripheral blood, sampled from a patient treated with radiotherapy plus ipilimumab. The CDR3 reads CASSSTGDEAFF. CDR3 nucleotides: TGTGCCAGCAGCTCAACGGGGGATGAAGCTTTCTTT.